The next 13 T cell receptor beta chains were all read from a single sample in a study of cytomegalovirus exposure and HLA in healthy donors. The primer mix had 60 Vbeta and 13 Jbeta primers. Produced via immunoSEQ multiplex PCR; TCRdb's table is partial and in-frame only. The sample carries about 79,000 clones, 67% recorded once. The sample comprised PBMCs. These receptors were obtained from a woman in her forties or fifties in good health and CMV-seropositive.

This clone appeared a few times. The V gene is TRBV5-6, the J gene TRBJ2-7; no clear D gene. Trimming cost V 0 bases and J 3 bases, with 7 bases left between them. Germline V gene lookup returns CDR1 SGHDT and CDR2 YYEEEE. The CDR3 sequence is 13 residues long. The CDR3 region is CASSLGHFYEQYF. The CDR3 bases are TGTGCCAGCAGCTTGGGACATTTCTACGAGCAGTACTTC.

V and J are TRBV18 and TRBJ1-1; a possible D gene is TRBD1 (6 bases). Germline V lookup: CDR1 KGHSH, CDR2 LQKENI. This CDR3 region has 12 residues. V was cut by 11 bases and J by 1 base, with 11 bases left in between. CDR3 coding DNA: TGTGCCTCAACAGGGCAGAACACTGAAGCTTTCTTT. This encodes CASTGQNTEAFF. The whole variable domain, filled in from reference TRBV18 and TRBJ1-1, reads NAGVMQNPRHLVRRRGQEARLRCSPMKGHSHVYWYRQLPEEGLKFMVYLQKENIIDESGMPKERFSAEFPKEGPSILRIQQVVRGDSAAYFCASTGQNTEAFFGQGTRLTVV.

This chain connects TRBV5-1 to TRBJ2-2; D might be TRBD1 (5 bases). Trimming left V 3 bases short and J 6 bases short, with 9 bases between. Germline V CDR1 and CDR2: SGHRS, YFSETQ. The CDR3 consists of 13 residues. The CDR3 bases are TGCGCCAGCAGCTCAGGGAATTCCGGGGAGCTGTTTTTT. Translation gives CASSSGNSGELFF.

J is TRBJ2-1 and V is TRBV10-1; D is possibly TRBD2 (6 bases). Germline values: CDR1 WNHNN, CDR2 SYGVQD (reference sequence). The V end lost 3 bases, the J end lost 7 bases, and 10 bases lay between the germline ends. The CDR3 extends over 13 amino acids. The CDR3: CASSEGLKNEQFF. Written as DNA, the CDR3 is TGCGCCAGCAGTGAAGGACTAAAGAATGAGCAGTTCTTC.

This chain connects TRBV19 to TRBJ2-1; D may be TRBD1 (6 bases). V lost 10 bases and J 5 bases, leaving 18 bases between the germline ends. The CDR3 totals 14 residues. Germline CDR1 reads LNHDA; CDR2 reads SQIVND (reference sequence). For the CDR3, the DNA is TGTGCCACCTACCAGGGGTGGGGGCACAATGAGCAGTTCTTC. It is translated as CATYQGWGHNEQFF.

The chain joins TRBV15 to TRBJ1-4; 7 bases fit TRBD1. The V gene's germline CDR1 is LNHNV and CDR2 YYDKDF (reference sequence). Unmatched junction bases numbered 12, after V lost 11 bases and J lost 0 bases. The CDR3 extends over 16 amino acids. The CDR3 loop is CASSPGQSTTNEKLFF. The CDR3 region has the DNA TGTGCCTCCTCCCCGGGACAGAGCACAACTAATGAAAAACTGTTTTTT.

In its sample, this clone was seen a few times. The rearrangement joins TRBV6-6 to TRBJ1-2, with a weak D call TRBD1 (6 bases). The CDR3 is 15 residues long. V lost 6 bases and J 5 bases, leaving 19 bases between the germline ends. CDR1 is MNHNY, CDR2 SVGAGI, per germline (reference sequence). Here the CDR3 DNA reads TGTGCCAGCAGCCAGGCGACAGGCCTATTATATGGCTACACCTTC. This encodes CASSQATGLLYGYTF.

The chain couples TRBV5-1 to TRBJ2-3, with 11 bases lining up with TRBD2. The V gene end was trimmed by 0 bases and the J gene end by 12 bases; junction bases not matched to a gene: 3. The CDR3 is made up of 13 amino acids. Germline CDR1 SGHRS, CDR2 YFSETQ. Here the CDR3 reads CASSLELAGGQYF. As DNA, the CDR3 is TGCGCCAGCAGCTTGGAGCTAGCGGGAGGACAGTATTTT.

This clone has just a few counts. The chain has TRBV5-5 and TRBJ1-2; TRBD1 matches 9 bases. The CDR3 covers 16 residues. CDR1 and CDR2 from the germline V gene are SGHKS and YYEKEE (reference sequence). V dropped 4 bases and J dropped 0; count of bases not matched to a gene: 7. CDR3 sequence: CASSQGQGNPNYGYTF. As DNA, the CDR3 is TGTGCCAGCAGCCAAGGACAGGGGAACCCTAACTATGGCTACACCTTC.

This clone was counted only a few times. The rearrangement uses TRBV6-5 and TRBJ2-4; no definite D call. The CDR3 is made up of 13 amino acids. Trimming removed 7 bases from V and 0 bases from J, with 7 bases in between. Germline CDR1 MNHEY, CDR2 SVGAGI. The chain's CDR3 is CASIGLAKNIQYF. The CDR3 DNA sequence: TGTGCCAGCATTGGCCTAGCCAAAAACATTCAGTACTTC.

On this clone: Distinct nucleotide sequences in the sample also encode this CDR3. The chain employs TRBV5-1 and TRBJ2-2, with a weak D call TRBD2 (5 bases). CDR1 SGHRS and CDR2 YFSETQ come from the germline V gene. The CDR3 contains 14 residues. Between the trimmed V and J ends, which lost 5 bases and 2 bases, there was a span of 10 bases. The CDR3 DNA is TGCGCCAGCAGTCCGGACTTCAACACCGGGGAGCTGTTTTTT. Amino acids: CASSPDFNTGELFF.

This clone was picked up a small number of times. The J gene is TRBJ2-1, the V gene TRBV13; D is perhaps TRBD1 (5 bases). The V and J ends lost 4 bases and 7 bases respectively, with 23 bases between them. This CDR3 has 17 residues. Germline V CDR1 and CDR2: PRHDT, FYEKMQ (reference sequence). The CDR3 loop is CASSSYKGIQALNEQFF. The CDR3 DNA sequence: TGTGCCAGCAGCTCATATAAGGGGATCCAAGCGTTGAATGAGCAGTTCTTC.

The DNA of the CDR3 is TGTGCCAGCAGTACAACAACCTACGAGCAGTACTTC. This codes for CASSTTTYEQYF. J is TRBJ2-7 and V is TRBV2, with no clear D. The CDR3 extends over 12 amino acids. V was cut by 5 bases and J by 2 bases, with 7 bases left in between. Germline CDR1 reads SNHLY; CDR2 reads FYNNEI.